This T cell receptor beta chain was documented in a study of beta chain features in type 1 diabetes. Study results and caveats: Shorter TCRB CDR3s, moderately but significantly so, marked every one of the four CD4+ subsets in Type 1 diabetes patients.

This clone was detected only a few times. Its matching antigen is unknown. Since all of the isolated RNA was reverse transcribed, expressed TCRB transcripts were what got sequenced. Repertoires were generated with immunoSEQ multiplex PCR, while TCRdb's copy carries only in-frame clones and drops some. The sample holds hundreds of thousands of clones; approximately 9.7% are singletons and the top ten take about 1%. Germline trimming cut 4 bases from V and 4 bases from J; bases unmatched to any gene: 13. Per germline, CDR1 SQVTM and CDR2 ANQGSEA. This CDR3 is built from 16 residues. The sample consisted of central memory CD4+ T cells from blood. This TCR was recovered from a man aged 25 to 40 with type 1 diabetes. The rearrangement links TRBV29-1 to TRBJ2-3; 8 bases are shared with TRBD1. This chain's CDR3 is CSVASAWQGASDTQYF. The CDR3 bases are TGCAGCGTTGCTAGCGCCTGGCAGGGGGCTTCAGATACGCAGTATTTT.